What follows describes a single TCR beta chain. Antigen unknown. These data originate in a study of CD8 T cells in Susac syndrome. Study-level points and caveats: That the number of individuals in its TCR sequencing and HLA analysis was relatively small was acknowledged by the study.

Germline V gene data show CDR1 as SGHVS and CDR2 as FQNEAQ. With 5 bases removed from V and 0 bases from J, the gap between germline ends came to 20 bases. The CDR3 consists of 18 residues. While serving as controls, healthy donors were matched for age and sex. Random hexamers primed reverse transcription of about 0.5 to 1 ug RNA. An immunoSEQ multiplex PCR amplified TCR beta CDR3 over 54 Vbeta and 13 Jbeta. One entry per CDR3 protein, called by TCRdb with MiXCR from the immunoSEQ multiplex PCR reads. This table holds some 180,000 distinct CDR3 sequences, approximately 94% found once. This rearrangement joins TRBV7-8 to TRBJ2-1; no definite D call. This receptor was obtained from a human donor in good health. The material sequenced was CD4+ T cells from PBMCs. The CDR3 coding sequence is TGTGCCAGCAGCGAAGTGGCGCCCACCCACAGCTCCTACAATGAGCAGTTCTTC. Amino acid sequence: CASSEVAPTHSSYNEQFF.